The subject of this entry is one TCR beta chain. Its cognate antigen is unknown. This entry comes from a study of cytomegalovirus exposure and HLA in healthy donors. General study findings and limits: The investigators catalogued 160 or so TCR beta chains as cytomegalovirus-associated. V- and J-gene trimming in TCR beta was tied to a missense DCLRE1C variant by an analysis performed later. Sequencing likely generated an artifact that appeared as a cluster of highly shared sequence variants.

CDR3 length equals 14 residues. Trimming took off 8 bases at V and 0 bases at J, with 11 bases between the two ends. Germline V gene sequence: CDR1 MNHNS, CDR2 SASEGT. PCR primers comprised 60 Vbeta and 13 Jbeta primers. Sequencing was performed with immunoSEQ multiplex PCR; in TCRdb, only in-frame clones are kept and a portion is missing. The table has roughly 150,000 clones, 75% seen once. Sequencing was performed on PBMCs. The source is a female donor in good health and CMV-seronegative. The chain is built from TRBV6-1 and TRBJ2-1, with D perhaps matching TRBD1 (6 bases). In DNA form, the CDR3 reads TGTGCCAGCCAAACAGGGATCTCCTACAATGAGCAGTTCTTC. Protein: CASQTGISYNEQFF.